What follows are 27 T cell receptor beta chains derived from one specimen sequenced in a study of a mutant IDH1 vaccine in newly diagnosed glioma. The time point was: week 5, during vaccination. A single vaccine dose contained 300 ug of mutant IDH1 20-mer peptide, and topical imiquimod was used with it. Their antigen targets remain unknown. Some clones are missing from TCRdb's copy, which holds only in-frame ones; the method was immunoSEQ multiplex PCR. Of around 40,000 clones listed, approximately 83% are singletons. This material consisted of PBMCs, taken from a glioma patient whose treatment included an IDH1 peptide vaccine. The receptors come from a middle-aged man with glioma.

The chain carries TRBV5-1 and TRBJ1-1, with TRBD1 matching over 7 bases. The length of the CDR3 is 14 residues. Germline V CDR1 and CDR2: SGHRS, YFSETQ. V gave up 6 bases and J gave up 1 base; unmatched junction bases: 6. The CDR3 is CASNRGQGNTEAFF. CDR3 in DNA: TGCGCCAGCAACAGGGGTCAGGGGAACACTGAAGCTTTCTTT.

The J gene is TRBJ2-3, the V gene TRBV4-2; D unresolved. Looked up from germline, CDR1 is LGHNA and CDR2 is YNFKEQ. The ends were cut back, 1 base at V and 2 bases at J, with 10 bases in the middle. The CDR3 runs 15 residues. The CDR3, as DNA: TGTGCCAGCAGCCAAGTGGACGCAAACACAGATACGCAGTATTTT. It translates to CASSQVDANTDTQYF.

V and J are TRBV7-8 and TRBJ1-2; D remains ambiguous. This CDR3 region has 14 residues. Germline V gene data show CDR1 as SGHVS and CDR2 as FQNEAQ. Deletions cut 5 bases from V and 7 bases from J, with 17 bases between. The CDR3: CASSPGGVLSGYTF. DNA of the CDR3: TGTGCCAGCAGCCCGGGCGGGGTATTAAGTGGCTACACCTTC.

The chain couples TRBV19 to TRBJ2-5; D unclear. Germline V gene data show CDR1 as LNHDA and CDR2 as SQIVND (reference sequence). With 1 base removed from V and 1 base from J, the gap between germline ends came to 7 bases. The length of the CDR3 is 14 residues. As DNA, the CDR3 is TGTGCCAGTAGTATAGGCAGCAGCCAAGAGACCCAGTACTTC. It encodes CASSIGSSQETQYF.

The V and J genes are TRBV7-2 and TRBJ1-1; D remains ambiguous. This CDR3 comprises 14 residues. In germline, CDR1 is SGHTA, CDR2 FQGNSA. With 4 bases removed from V and 2 bases from J, the gap between germline ends came to 11 bases. CDR3 nucleotide sequence: TGTGCCAGCAGCTCTTGGGGTGGTAACACTGAAGCTTTCTTT. It translates to CASSSWGGNTEAFF.

This chain links TRBV6-5 with TRBJ2-7; 9 nucleotides agree with TRBD1. The ends lost 6 bases at V and 6 bases at J; junction bases unmatched: 9. The CDR3 has 14 amino acids. Germline values: CDR1 MNHEY, CDR2 SVGAGI. CDR3: CASRPQGAVLEQYF. CDR3 in DNA: TGTGCCAGCAGACCACAGGGGGCAGTACTCGAGCAGTACTTC.

This clone was recorded only once. This chain connects TRBV6-5 to TRBJ2-1, with TRBD2 as a possible D gene (5 bases). The CDR3 totals 14 residues. V was trimmed by 5 bases and J by 3 bases, leaving 11 bases between them. The germline V gene encodes CDR1 MNHEY and CDR2 SVGAGI. The CDR3 region has the DNA TGTGCCAGCAGTATGGGAGTCAGCTACAATGAGCAGTTCTTC. This sequence encodes CASSMGVSYNEQFF.

V is TRBV15 and J is TRBJ2-7, with 12 bases identical to TRBD2. The CDR3 consists of 17 residues. V lost 5 bases to trimming and J lost 3 bases; unmatched junction nucleotides: 11. Germline V gene data show CDR1 as LNHNV and CDR2 as YYDKDF (reference sequence). Written as DNA, the CDR3 is TGTGCCACCAGCGGATCTAGCGGGAGGGGAAGTTACTACGAGCAGTACTTC. It yields the protein CATSGSSGRGSYYEQYF.

The chain joins TRBV14 to TRBJ1-1; D unresolved. Germline values: CDR1 SGHDN, CDR2 FVKESK. This CDR3 has 14 amino acids. V lost 0 bases and J 5 bases, leaving 10 bases between the germline ends. CDR3 amino acids: CASSQDWRVTEAFF. CDR3 in DNA: TGTGCCAGCAGCCAAGATTGGCGGGTGACTGAAGCTTTCTTT.

V is TRBV5-4 and J is TRBJ2-7; TRBD2 agrees at 7 bases. The CDR3 spans 16 residues. V was clipped by 0 bases and J by 7 bases; unmatched bases: 13. CDR1 and CDR2 from the germline V gene are SGHNT and YYREEE (reference sequence). CDR3 sequence reads: CASSLDETAGFGEQYF. As DNA, the CDR3 is TGTGCCAGCAGCTTGGACGAAACAGCGGGGTTTGGGGAGCAGTACTTC.

The chain has TRBV28 and TRBJ2-5; 13 bases fit TRBD2. This CDR3 region has 16 residues. Losses at the gene ends were 5 bases for V and 5 bases for J; bases not matched to a gene: 8. Germline assignment: CDR1 MDHEN and CDR2 SYDVKM. The CDR3 region is CASSLLRTSGSETQYF. CDR3 bases: TGTGCCAGCAGTCTCCTCCGGACTAGCGGGAGTGAGACCCAGTACTTC.

The V gene is TRBV6-1, the J gene TRBJ1-5, with D possibly TRBD1 on 5 matching bases. Per the germline V gene, CDR1 is MNHNS and CDR2 is SASEGT. V was pared by 4 bases and J by 0 bases, with 10 bases between. The CDR3 length is 15 residues. The CDR3 loop reads CASSAGHISNQPQHF. The DNA of the CDR3 is TGTGCCAGCAGTGCCGGACATATTAGCAATCAGCCCCAGCATTTT.

The chain employs TRBV7-9 and TRBJ2-7; 15 bases are shared with TRBD2. The V gene's germline CDR1 is SEHNR and CDR2 FQNEAQ (reference sequence). The CDR3 totals 16 residues. V lost 5 bases, J lost 2 bases, and 4 bases stayed unmatched. This CDR3 is CASSHGLAGGTYEQYF. The CDR3 bases are TGTGCCAGCAGCCACGGACTAGCGGGAGGGACCTACGAGCAGTACTTC.

The rearrangement uses TRBV7-9 and TRBJ1-1; D call uncertain. CDR3 size: 11 residues. V was shortened by 5 bases and J by 12 bases, with 13 bases between the two germline ends. The germline V gene encodes CDR1 SEHNR and CDR2 FQNEAQ (reference sequence). CDR3 sequence: CASSTVSGTFF. In DNA form, the CDR3 reads TGTGCCAGCAGCACCGTATCCGGTACTTTCTTT.

The chain has TRBV5-8 and TRBJ1-2; no clear D. The CDR3 runs to 12 residues. CDR1 and CDR2 (germline): SGHTS, YDEGEE. V was trimmed by 1 base and J by 4 bases, leaving 5 bases between them. The CDR3 reads CASSLPPYGYTF. CDR3 bases: TGTGCCAGCAGCTTGCCTCCCTATGGCTACACCTTC.

This clone was seen only once. CDR3 coding DNA: TGTGCCAGCAGCGTACTTATGGACACTCCTTACGAGCAGTACTTC. The encoded protein is CASSVLMDTPYEQYF. This chain links TRBV9 with TRBJ2-7; TRBD1 might be the D (5 bases). Trimming removed 1 base from V and 4 bases from J, with 15 bases in between. This CDR3 is built from 15 residues. The germline CDR1 and CDR2 sequences are SGDLS and YYNGEE.

The chain is built from TRBV7-9 and TRBJ2-1; D is ambiguous. This CDR3 spans 13 amino acids. V gave up 4 bases and J gave up 8 bases, with 12 bases separating them. Looked up from germline, CDR1 is SEHNR and CDR2 is FQNEAQ (reference sequence). CDR3 nucleotides: TGTGCCAGCAGCTCCCCCCTCCGGGATGAGCAGTTCTTC. Its translation: CASSSPLRDEQFF.

The V call is TRBV5-1, the J call TRBJ2-6, with 8 bases lining up with TRBD1. The ends lost 2 bases at V and 4 bases at J; junction bases unmatched: 11. Germline values: CDR1 SGHRS, CDR2 YFSETQ. This CDR3 contains 18 residues. CDR3 in DNA: TGCGCCAGCAGCTTTGTTCCGCAGGGGGCTGGCGGGGCCAACGTCCTGACTTTC. Its protein is CASSFVPQGAGGANVLTF.

The chain couples TRBV18 to TRBJ2-3; 9 bases are a match to TRBD2. V gave up 5 bases and J gave up 0 bases; unmatched junction bases: 3. CDR3 length: 15 amino acids. Germline values: CDR1 KGHSH, CDR2 LQKENI. The DNA of the CDR3 is TGTGCCAGCTCAATTACTAGCGGGAGCACAGATACGCAGTATTTT. It codes for CASSITSGSTDTQYF.

The rearrangement joins TRBV28 to TRBJ2-7; TRBD1 is a possible D gene (6 bases). V lost 4 bases and J 3 bases, leaving 10 bases between the germline ends. Germline V gives CDR1 MDHEN, CDR2 SYDVKM. This CDR3 region has 13 residues. The CDR3, as DNA: TGTGCCAGCAGTTCAGGACAGAACTACGAGCAGTACTTC. Its translation is CASSSGQNYEQYF.

The chain employs TRBV5-1 and TRBJ2-7; TRBD2 aligns across 14 bases. With V trimmed by 3 bases and J by 2 bases, 7 bases remained unmatched. Germline loops: CDR1 SGHRS, CDR2 YFSETQ. This CDR3 region has 17 residues. The CDR3 here is CASSSGLAGARTYEQYF. DNA of the CDR3: TGCGCCAGCAGCTCGGGACTAGCGGGAGCCCGTACCTACGAGCAGTACTTC.

The chain carries TRBV28 and TRBJ2-1; D might be TRBD1 or TRBD2, each matching 5 bases. Germline V gene lookup returns CDR1 MDHEN and CDR2 SYDVKM. Between the trimmed V and J ends, which lost 7 bases and 0 bases, there was a span of 13 bases. This CDR3 spans 15 amino acids. In nucleotides, the CDR3 is TGTGCCAGCACCCCAGAGGGGAACTCCTACAATGAGCAGTTCTTC. It yields the protein CASTPEGNSYNEQFF.

The rearrangement links TRBV7-9 to TRBJ1-2, with a weak D call TRBD1 (5 bases). The germline V gene encodes CDR1 SEHNR and CDR2 FQNEAQ (reference sequence). Trimming took 2 bases from V and 7 from J, leaving 11 bases between them. The CDR3 sequence is 13 residues long. Here the CDR3 DNA reads TGTGCCAGCAGCTTACAGGGAACGGGTGGCTACACCTTC. It translates to CASSLQGTGGYTF.

The chain uses TRBV6-5 and TRBJ1-2; D unclear. The CDR3 is 14 amino acids. Germline lookup yields CDR1 MNHEY and CDR2 SVGAGI. The V end was cut by 6 bases, the J end by 7 bases, with 18 bases between. For the CDR3, the DNA is TGTGCCAGCAGCACAACCTCCGTTCGGGGTGGCTACACCTTC. Translated, it gives CASSTTSVRGGYTF.

The V gene is TRBV6-6, the J gene TRBJ2-1, with 10 bases aligning to TRBD2. J lost 1 base, V lost 5 bases, and 2 bases had no gene match. Per the germline V gene, CDR1 is MNHNY and CDR2 is SVGAGI (reference sequence). This CDR3 is built from 15 residues. CDR3 sequence (DNA): TGTGCCAGCAGTCCTAGCGGGAGATCCTACAATGAGCAGTTCTTC. This sequence encodes CASSPSGRSYNEQFF.

This chain connects TRBV7-9 to TRBJ1-2, with D hard to call. The CDR3 has 13 residues. The germline CDR1 and CDR2 sequences are SEHNR and FQNEAQ (reference sequence). V lost 2 bases and J lost 2, with 6 bases in between. CDR3 residues: CASSLQSNYGYTF. The CDR3 DNA reads as TGTGCCAGCAGCTTACAGAGCAACTATGGCTACACCTTC.

This clone occurred a few times. The chain couples TRBV14 to TRBJ1-3, with TRBD1 as a possible D gene (6 bases). The CDR3 runs to 15 residues. Trimming cost V 5 bases and J 0 bases, with 11 bases left between them. Germline CDR1 and CDR2: SGHDN and FVKESK. The CDR3 sequence: CASSDRFISGNTIYF. CDR3 DNA: TGTGCCAGCAGCGACAGGTTCATCTCTGGAAACACCATATATTTT. The variable domain in full, completed from reference TRBV14 and TRBJ1-3, reads EAGVTQFPSHSVIEKGQTVTLRCDPISGHDNLYWYRRVMGKEIKFLLHFVKESKQDESGMPNNRFLAERTGGTYSTLKVQPAELEDSGVYFCASSDRFISGNTIYFGEGSWLTVV.